Below, 15 T cell receptor beta chains from the same sample are listed, as sequenced in a study of spatial heterogeneity in lung cancer. Each CDR3 protein is one row after TCRdb ran MiXCR on the 5' RACE reads. This sample yields more than 85,000 distinct CDR3 sequences, of which roughly 10% are seen a single time; 6.9% belongs to the top ten. Time point defined: sample taken at primary tumor resection. The authors sequenced whole RNA from tumor, nontumor lung or frozen PBMC without sorting. Sequencing was performed on PBMCs, taken at surgery. Receptors originate from a male donor with early-stage non-small cell lung cancer.

This clonotype was detected a few times. This chain links TRBV20-1 with TRBJ2-7, with 12 bases aligning to TRBD2. J gave up 7 bases and V 3 bases, and 13 bases lay outside the gene matches. Per germline, CDR1 DFQATT and CDR2 SNEGSKA (reference sequence). This CDR3 region has 16 residues. The CDR3: CSARPGLAGGRREQYF. DNA of the CDR3: TGCAGTGCTAGGCCGGGACTAGCGGGCGGTCGGAGGGAGCAGTACTTC.

This clonotype was seen ten or more times. The V gene is TRBV2, the J gene TRBJ1-1; D is unresolved. Germline assignment: CDR1 SNHLY and CDR2 FYNNEI. The V end lost 6 bases, the J end lost 0 bases, and 11 bases lay between the germline ends. This CDR3 region has 14 residues. The CDR3 bases are TGTGCCAGCAGGCCGGGTCACATGAACACTGAAGCTTTCTTT. Translating gives CASRPGHMNTEAFF.

This clonotype was counted at least ten times. CDR3 residues: CASSLPPAGGPSGANVLTF. In DNA form, the CDR3 reads TGTGCCAGCAGCTTACCCCCAGCGGGGGGCCCCTCTGGGGCCAACGTCCTGACTTTC. The chain is built from TRBV5-4 and TRBJ2-6; 9 bases are a match to TRBD2. Germline CDR1 reads SGHNT; CDR2 reads YYREEE (reference sequence). This CDR3 has 19 residues. With V trimmed by 2 bases and J by 0 bases, 9 bases remained unmatched.

There are many counts of this clonotype. This chain uses TRBV4-3 with TRBJ1-1; no reliable D call. The length of the CDR3 is 15 residues. CDR1 is LGHNA and CDR2 is YSLEER in the germline V gene. V lost 0 bases to trimming and J lost 4 bases, with 12 bases between them. The CDR3: CASSQDPTRGTEAFF. The DNA for the CDR3 is TGCGCCAGCAGCCAAGACCCCACTCGAGGCACTGAAGCTTTCTTT.

This clonotype has at least ten counts. The chain uses TRBV7-8 and TRBJ2-2, with 10 bases matching TRBD1. The germline V gene encodes CDR1 SGHVS and CDR2 FQNEAQ. J lost 5 bases, V lost 6 bases, and 6 bases had no gene match. The CDR3 totals 15 residues. CDR3 in amino acids: CASSHRDRGTGELFF. In nucleotides, the CDR3 is TGTGCCAGCAGTCACCGGGACAGGGGAACCGGGGAGCTGTTTTTT.

A few counts support this clonotype. This sequence joins TRBV10-3 and TRBJ2-1, with D perhaps assigned TRBD1 or TRBD2 (5 bases each). The V and J ends lost 2 bases and 5 bases respectively, with 13 bases between them. CDR1 ENHRY and CDR2 SYGVKD come from the germline V gene. The CDR3 spans 15 residues. The CDR3 nucleotides read TGTGCCATCAGTGAGGCTGGGGGAGATCACAATGAGCAGTTCTTC. Protein product: CAISEAGGDHNEQFF.

This chain links TRBV29-1 with TRBJ1-2, with 7 bases aligning to TRBD1. This CDR3 is 13 amino acids long. Germline loops: CDR1 SQVTM, CDR2 ANQGSEA. The J segment lost 5 bases and the V segment lost 7 bases, leaving 10 bases of the junction unmatched. The CDR3 DNA is TGCAGCGCCCCCCGACAGGGTTGGTATGGCTACACCTTC. Protein product: CSAPRQGWYGYTF.

This clonotype was counted ten times or more. The chain has TRBV27 and TRBJ1-1, with 8 bases aligning to TRBD1. The germline V gene has CDR1 MNHEY and CDR2 SMNVEV (reference sequence). The CDR3 covers 13 residues. V lost 5 bases, J lost 3 bases, and 2 bases stayed unmatched. The CDR3 DNA is TGTGCCAGCAGTGACAGGGGTGACACTGAAGCTTTCTTT. It specifies CASSDRGDTEAFF.

This clonotype showed up just a few times. The CDR3 here is CASSVGDRSYEQYF. The CDR3 bases are TGTGCCAGCAGCGTAGGGGACAGGTCCTACGAGCAGTACTTC. The chain joins TRBV9 to TRBJ2-7; 8 bases agree with TRBD1. The V gene's germline CDR1 is SGDLS and CDR2 YYNGEE. The CDR3 extends over 14 amino acids. Unmatched junction bases numbered 0, after V lost 0 bases and J lost 1 base.

This clonotype was counted at least ten times. V is TRBV25-1 and J is TRBJ2-7, with D possibly being TRBD1 (5 bases). The ends were cut back, 8 bases at V and 3 bases at J, with 14 bases in the middle. CDR1 is MGHDK, CDR2 SYGVNS, per germline. The CDR3 has 13 amino acids. This chain's CDR3 is CASQWSGYYEQYF. CDR3 sequence (DNA): TGTGCCAGCCAGTGGTCAGGGTACTACGAGCAGTACTTC.

This clonotype was found a few times. The chain is built from TRBV29-1 and TRBJ1-3, with unresolved D. The CDR3 consists of 11 residues. The germline V gene encodes CDR1 SQVTM and CDR2 ANQGSEA. The V and J ends lost 1 base and 4 bases respectively, with 2 bases between them. CDR3 loop: CSVEGGNTIYF. The CDR3 DNA reads as TGCAGCGTTGAAGGGGGAAACACCATATATTTT.

This chain joins TRBV5-1 and TRBJ2-1; possible D gene TRBD2, 6 bases. V was cut by 2 bases and J by 2 bases, with 11 bases left in between. This CDR3 contains 15 residues. The germline gives CDR1 SGHRS, CDR2 YFSETQ. Written as DNA, the CDR3 is TGCGCCAGCAGCTTATCGGCGGGAACCTACAATGAGCAGTTCTTC. Residues: CASSLSAGTYNEQFF.

V gene TRBV5-6 combines with J gene TRBJ1-1; D is undetermined. This CDR3 is built from 14 residues. The germline V and J ends were trimmed by 4 bases and 4 bases, with 14 bases remaining between them. Germline V lookup: CDR1 SGHDT, CDR2 YYEEEE. The CDR3 loop reads CASSGQRGLTEAFF. The CDR3 DNA sequence: TGTGCCAGCAGCGGGCAAAGAGGGCTCACTGAAGCTTTCTTT. Full variable domain (missing parts from reference TRBV5-6 and TRBJ1-1): DAGVTQSPTHLIKTRGQQVTLRCSPKSGHDTVSWYQQALGQGPQFIFQYYEEEERQRGNFPDRFSGHQFPNYSSELNVNALLLGDSALYLCASSGQRGLTEAFFGQGTRLTVV.

The chain employs TRBV7-8 and TRBJ2-1; 9 bases are shared with TRBD1. The J segment lost 6 bases and the V segment lost 0 bases, leaving 3 bases of the junction unmatched. Germline CDR1 and CDR2: SGHVS and FQNEAQ. The CDR3 is 15 amino acids. The CDR3 nucleotides read TGTGCCAGCAGCTTAGCAGCGACAGGGGGCAATGAGCAGTTCTTC. Its protein is CASSLAATGGNEQFF.

The gene calls are TRBV28 and TRBJ2-3; 12 bases are shared with TRBD2. V lost 7 bases to trimming and J lost 5 bases; unmatched junction nucleotides: 7. The CDR3 totals 15 residues. Looked up from germline, CDR1 is MDHEN and CDR2 is SYDVKM. CDR3 amino acids: CASKSSGRAEDTQYF. In DNA, the CDR3 is TGTGCCAGCAAATCTAGCGGGAGGGCGGAAGATACGCAGTATTTT.